The 22 T cell receptor beta chains in this list originate from one sample, sequenced in a study of T cells in women clearing cervical HPV infection. Libraries were prepared by immunoSEQ multiplex PCR; TCRdb keeps only in-frame clonotypes and omits some of them. Its listing shows 45,000 to 55,000 clones. The sequenced material came from blood buffy coat. The receptors derive from a woman aged 18 to 69 with a cervical HPV16 infection that either progressed to CIN3+ or cleared (not recorded which).

About this clone: The read is 3 residues too short to cover the CDR3 end, so that end is filled in from the germline J gene. This chain links TRBV12-5 with TRBJ2-1; no reliable D call. From germline, CDR1 is LGHNT and CDR2 FRNRAP. This CDR3 comprises 13 residues. Trimming shortened V by 1 base and J by 8 bases, and 9 bases separated the two germline ends. Partial CDR3 DNA: TGTGCTAGTGGTTTGGCCTCTGTCGATGAG. Translation gives CASGLASVDE. Given in full, the CDR3 is CASGLASVDEQFF.

To note about this clone: With the read ending 3 residues before the CDR3 end, the germline J gene is used to fill in that end. The rearrangement uses TRBV7-2 and TRBJ2-3; 7 nucleotides align to TRBD2. Germline V lookup: CDR1 SGHTA, CDR2 FQGNSA. V shed 5 bases, J shed 6 bases, and the junction held 11 bases outside the gene matches. The CDR3 is 15 amino acids. The DNA read from the CDR3 is TGTGCCAGCAGCCCAGTGGCTGTCGGGGGGGATACG. Translated: CASSPVAVGGDT. The CDR3 in its entirety is CASSPVAVGGDTQYF.

About this clone: The sequenced fragment ends 3 residues before the CDR3 boundary, so the rest is inferred from the germline J gene. V usage is TRBV28 and J usage is TRBJ2-2, with 7 nucleotides matching TRBD1. This CDR3 is 15 amino acids long. Germline V gene lookup returns CDR1 MDHEN and CDR2 SYDVKM. With 4 bases clipped from V and 6 bases from J, the junction kept 8 bases outside the gene matches. CDR3 in amino acids: CASSSGTAFPGELFF. CDR3 DNA, as far as it was read: TGTGCCAGCAGTTCCGGGACAGCTTTTCCCGGGGAG.

CDR3 DNA (partial): TGTGCCAGCAGCTTTGACACCCGGGGTGGC. Protein: CASSFDTRGG. The full CDR3 sequence reads CASSFDTRGGYTF. The chain recombines TRBV7-2 with TRBJ1-2; D uncertain. The read terminates 3 residues ahead of where the CDR3 ends, so the germline J gene completes it. The CDR3 spans 13 residues. V was cut by 3 bases and J by 7 bases, with 12 bases left in between. From germline, CDR1 is SGHTA and CDR2 FQGNSA. The full variable domain, with the rest looked up from reference TRBV7-2 and TRBJ1-2, is GAGVSQSPSNKVTEKGKDVELRCDPISGHTALYWYRQSLGQGLEFLIYFQGNSAPDKSGLPSDRFSAERTGGSVSTLTIQRTQQEDSAVYLCASSFDTRGGYTFGSGTRLTVV.

As to this clone: The read ends 3 residues before the CDR3 terminus; that terminus is restored from the germline J gene. This chain joins TRBV20-1 and TRBJ2-4, with 8 bases matching TRBD1. With V trimmed by 6 bases and J by 6 bases, 10 bases remained unmatched. Germline loops: CDR1 DFQATT, CDR2 SNEGSKA (reference sequence). The CDR3 is made up of 14 amino acids. Partial CDR3 DNA: TGCAGTGCCCAACCCCCGGGACAGGCAAACATT. Amino acids: CSAQPPGQANI. The CDR3 reads in full as CSAQPPGQANIQYF.

To note about this clone: Read sequence stops 3 residues before the CDR3 end, and the germline J gene provides the missing end. The rearrangement joins TRBV7-6 to TRBJ2-2, with TRBD1 matching over 9 bases. The V segment lost 4 bases and the J segment 6 bases; nucleotides outside the gene matches: 9. The CDR3 runs 16 residues. From germline, CDR1 is SGHVS and CDR2 FNYEAQ. The CDR3 DNA, read in part, is TGTGCCAGCAGCTCCTGGACAGGGGTGGGTTCCGGGGAG. It codes for CASSSWTGVGSGE. The whole CDR3 is CASSSWTGVGSGELFF.

Note on this clone: Read data end 3 residues before the CDR3 end; the end is taken from the germline J gene. The V gene is TRBV27, the J gene TRBJ1-2, with 7 positions matching TRBD1. The CDR3 covers 15 residues. Trimming removed 5 bases from V and 0 bases from J; junction bases left unmatched: 6. Per germline, CDR1 MNHEY and CDR2 SMNVEV (reference sequence). Partial CDR3 DNA: TGTGCCAGCAGTCCTGACAGGGATGCTAACTATGGC. It yields the protein CASSPDRDANYG. The entire CDR3 reads CASSPDRDANYGYTF.

With respect to this clone: The read ends 3 residues early relative to the CDR3; the germline J gene fills the gap. This chain uses TRBV6-2 or TRBV6-3 with TRBJ1-6, with 8 bases matching TRBD1. The CDR3 spans 15 residues. Trimming cost V 4 bases and J 8 bases; bases outside gene matches: 7. CDR1 and CDR2 (germline): MNHEY, SVGEGT. The chain's CDR3 is CASSSLQGAHSPLHF. CDR3 DNA, as far as it was read: TGTGCCAGCAGTTCCCTTCAGGGGGCTCATTCACCC.

For this clone: The read ends 3 residues shy of where the CDR3 ends; the end is completed using the germline J gene. V is TRBV6-1 and J is TRBJ2-5; the match to TRBD2 covers 9 bases. This CDR3 spans 15 amino acids. J was trimmed by 1 base and V by 4 bases; bases with no gene match: 4. CDR1 and CDR2 from the germline V gene are MNHNS and SASEGT. The chain's CDR3 is CASSVSSGAQETQYF. The part of the CDR3 DNA that was read is TGTGCCAGCAGTGTGTCTAGCGGGGCCCAAGAGACC.

Note on this clone: The sequenced fragment ends 3 residues before the CDR3 boundary, so the rest is inferred from the germline J gene. The rearrangement joins TRBV30 to TRBJ2-4; TRBD1 matches 10 bases. J gave up 7 bases and V 8 bases, and 8 bases lay outside the gene matches. CDR3 size: 13 residues. The germline V gene has CDR1 GTSNPN and CDR2 SVGIG (reference sequence). The CDR3 here is CAVSGTGVNIQYF. The CDR3 DNA, read in part, is TGTGCCGTTTCCGGGACAGGGGTGAACATT.

To note about this clone: The read ends 3 residues early relative to the CDR3; the germline J gene fills the gap. The J gene is TRBJ2-5, the V gene TRBV27; possible D gene TRBD2, 6 bases. This CDR3 region has 17 residues. Trimming left V 3 bases short and J 4 bases short, with 21 bases between. Germline V gene sequence: CDR1 MNHEY, CDR2 SMNVEV (reference sequence). This CDR3 is CASSFRPRGETGETQYF. CDR3 DNA (partial): TGTGCCAGCAGTTTCCGACCCCGCGGGGAGACGGGAGAGACC.

Points on this clone: The read ends 3 residues shy of where the CDR3 ends; the end is completed using the germline J gene. The chain links TRBV20-1 to TRBJ2-3; 13 bases map to TRBD2. The CDR3 contains 15 residues. Germline V gives CDR1 DFQATT, CDR2 SNEGSKA (reference sequence). With V trimmed by 0 bases and J by 4 bases, 1 base remained unmatched. CDR3 bases read: TGCAGTGCTAGAGAACTAGCGGGGGGGCCAGATACG. Encoded protein: CSARELAGGPDT. The entire CDR3 sequence reads CSARELAGGPDTQYF.

As to this clone: The CDR3 goes on 3 residues after the read ends, and that part is filled in from the germline J gene. The chain combines TRBV5-1 with TRBJ1-4; 9 bases line up with TRBD1. The germline CDR1 and CDR2 sequences are SGHRS and YFSETQ. With 4 bases clipped from V and 8 bases from J, the junction kept 6 bases outside the gene matches. The CDR3 is 14 amino acids. The CDR3: CASSPGTGNEKLFF. CDR3 DNA, as far as it was read: TGCGCCAGCAGCCCCGGGACAGGGAACGAAAAA.

As concerns this clone: The read stops 3 residues short of the end of the CDR3; the missing end is completed from the germline J gene. The chain combines TRBV6-2 or TRBV6-3 with TRBJ2-7; D may be TRBD1 (6 bases). This CDR3 is 15 amino acids long. The V end lost 5 bases, the J end lost 1 base, and 15 bases lay between the germline ends. Germline CDR1 is MNHEY and CDR2 is SVGEGT. The CDR3 is CASSPDRTKSYEQYF. The covered CDR3 bases are TGTGCCAGCAGTCCCGACAGGACGAAATCCTACGAG.

As concerns this clone: The CDR3 end falls 3 residues outside the read, so it is completed with the germline J gene. The chain combines TRBV19 with TRBJ1-6; no clear D gene. CDR1 LNHDA and CDR2 SQIVND come from the germline V gene (reference sequence). This CDR3 has 12 amino acids. The chain's CDR3 is CASSIRAEALHF. The sequenced CDR3 bases are TGTGCCAGTAGTATAAGGGCTGAGGCC. Based on the CDR3 plus reference TRBV19 and TRBJ1-6, the full variable domain is DGGITQSPKYLFRKEGQNVTLSCEQNLNHDAMYWYRQDPGQGLRLIYYSQIVNDFQKGDIAEGYSVSREKKESFPLTVTSAQKNPTAFYLCASSIRAEALHFGNGTRLTVT.

As for this clone: The CDR3 end lies 3 residues beyond the end of the read and is filled in from the germline J gene. This chain joins TRBV5-1 and TRBJ2-3; TRBD2 agrees at 11 bases. The CDR3 loop spans 16 amino acids. Unmatched junction bases numbered 7, after V lost 5 bases and J lost 2 bases. Per the germline V gene, CDR1 is SGHRS and CDR2 is YFSETQ. The CDR3 loop reads CASSSTSGTNTDTQYF. The CDR3 DNA, read in part, is TGCGCCAGCAGTTCGACTAGCGGGACGAACACAGATACG.

Note on this clone: The sequenced fragment ends 3 residues before the CDR3 boundary, so the rest is inferred from the germline J gene. The chain employs TRBV7-9 and TRBJ1-1; D is undetermined. The germline V gene encodes CDR1 SEHNR and CDR2 FQNEAQ (reference sequence). The CDR3 has 14 residues. Trimming cost V 5 bases and J 0 bases, with 10 bases left between them. CDR3 bases read: TGTGCCAGCAGCCCCAATTTCCTGAACACTGAA. Protein sequence: CASSPNFLNTE. Given in full, the CDR3 is CASSPNFLNTEAFF.

In regard to this clone: The CDR3 end is not reached by the read, which stops 3 residues before it; the germline J gene fills it in. The rearrangement joins TRBV18 to TRBJ1-2; TRBD1 agrees at 7 bases. CDR1 KGHSH and CDR2 LQKENI come from the germline V gene. The CDR3 runs to 15 residues. The J segment lost 6 bases and the V segment lost 1 base, leaving 8 bases of the junction unmatched. The chain's CDR3 is CASSPQRQGGHGYTF. CDR3 bases read: TGTGCCAGCTCACCACAACGCCAGGGGGGACATGGC.

As for this clone: The CDR3 end is not reached by the read, which stops 3 residues before it; the germline J gene fills it in. V gene TRBV19 combines with J gene TRBJ2-4; 15 bases align to TRBD2. The junction had 2 bases not matched to a gene; V was cut back by 5 bases and J by 0 bases. Germline V gene sequence: CDR1 LNHDA, CDR2 SQIVND (reference sequence). This CDR3 region has 17 residues. The CDR3 loop reads CASSEGLAGGAKNIQYF. The DNA read from the CDR3 is TGTGCCAGTAGTGAGGGACTAGCGGGGGGAGCCAAAAACATT.

In the case of this clone: The missing CDR3 end, 3 residues past where the read stops, is filled in from the germline J gene. J is TRBJ2-7 and V is TRBV2, with 9 bases lining up with TRBD2. Looked up from germline, CDR1 is SNHLY and CDR2 is FYNNEI. The length of the CDR3 is 14 residues. V gave up 8 bases and J gave up 3 bases; unmatched junction bases: 8. This chain's CDR3 is CASCLAGAGYEQYF. The CDR3 DNA, read in part, is TGTGCCAGCTGCTTAGCGGGAGCAGGCTACGAG.

To note about this clone: The CDR3 end falls 3 residues outside the read, so it is completed with the germline J gene. This rearrangement joins TRBV7-9 to TRBJ2-5; 9 bases are shared with TRBD1. Germline lookup yields CDR1 SEHNR and CDR2 FQNEAQ (reference sequence). V gave up 4 bases and J gave up 5 bases; unmatched junction bases: 2. The CDR3 is 13 residues long. The sequenced CDR3 bases are TGTGCCAGCAGCTCGGACAGGGGTGAGACC. Translating it yields CASSSDRGET. The complete CDR3 protein is CASSSDRGETQYF.

Remarks on this clone: Sequencing ends 3 residues short of the CDR3 end; the germline J gene provides the rest. The rearrangement links TRBV5-1 to TRBJ2-3; 12 positions match TRBD2. The length of the CDR3 is 15 residues. CDR1 is SGHRS, CDR2 YFSETQ, per germline. Trimming removed 4 bases from V and 5 bases from J; junction bases left unmatched: 5. CDR3 loop: CASSRGGLAGDTQYF. The sequenced CDR3 bases are TGCGCCAGCAGCCGGGGGGGACTAGCGGGAGATACG.